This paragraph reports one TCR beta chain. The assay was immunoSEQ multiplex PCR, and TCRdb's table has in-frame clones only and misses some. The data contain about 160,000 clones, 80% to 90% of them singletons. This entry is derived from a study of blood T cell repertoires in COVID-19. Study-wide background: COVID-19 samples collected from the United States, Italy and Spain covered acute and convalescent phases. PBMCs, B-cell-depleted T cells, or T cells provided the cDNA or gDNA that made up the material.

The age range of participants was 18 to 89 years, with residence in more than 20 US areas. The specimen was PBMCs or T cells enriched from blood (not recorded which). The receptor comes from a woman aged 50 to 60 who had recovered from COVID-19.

The CDR3, as DNA: TGTGCCACAAAGCCAGGGGGTTTCTCTGGAAACACCATATATTTT. Encoded protein: CATKPGGFSGNTIYF. The rearrangement uses TRBV6-6 and TRBJ1-3; TRBD1 aligns across 7 bases. This CDR3 has 15 residues. V was pared by 10 bases and J by 0 bases, with 9 bases of the junction left unmatched. The germline V gene encodes CDR1 MNHNY and CDR2 SVGAGI (reference sequence).